What follows are 20 T cell receptor beta chains derived from one specimen sequenced in a study of shared clonotypes between healthy human individuals. Profiling relied on immunoSEQ multiplex PCR, and the TCRdb table lists in-frame clones only, not all of them. This sample yields hundreds of thousands of clones, of which more than 70% are seen a single time; 1.5% to 2% belongs to the top ten. Sequencing input: memory CD4+ T cells sorted from blood. Noted subset: CD45RA-negative fraction. The receptors were sampled from a woman aged 25-40 years in good health.

The V call is TRBV28, the J call TRBJ2-7, with D maybe TRBD2 (6 bases). Deletions cut 6 bases from V and 2 bases from J, with 14 bases between. Germline CDR1 MDHEN, CDR2 SYDVKM. The CDR3 length is 14 residues. The CDR3 bases are TGTGCCAGCAGGGAGGGACGGAAAACCTACGAGCAGTACTTC. Protein sequence: CASREGRKTYEQYF.

The CDR3 bases are TGTGCCGCCGGGACTAGCCTGGGGAATGAGCAGTTCTTC. It specifies CAAGTSLGNEQFF. The gene calls are TRBV6-1 and TRBJ2-1; the match to TRBD2 covers 9 bases. J gave up 7 bases and V 11 bases, and 9 bases lay outside the gene matches. Per the germline V gene, CDR1 is MNHNS and CDR2 is SASEGT. The CDR3 contains 13 residues.

In regard to this clone: The sample contains more than one DNA sequence encoding this CDR3. This rearrangement joins TRBV2 to TRBJ2-3; 11 positions match TRBD2. CDR1 and CDR2 from the germline V gene are SNHLY and FYNNEI. Trimming took 6 bases from V and 1 from J; bases not matched to a gene: 3. The CDR3 contains 15 residues. The CDR3 protein is CASRLLAGGTDTQYF. The CDR3 nucleotides read TGTGCCAGCAGGTTACTAGCGGGAGGCACAGATACGCAGTATTTT. The entire variable domain, with the rest obtained from reference TRBV2 and TRBJ2-3, is as follows: EPEVTQTPSHQVTQMGQEVILRCVPISNHLYFYWYRQILGQKVEFLVSFYNNEISEKSEIFDDQFSVERPDGSNFTLKIRSTKLEDSAMYFCASRLLAGGTDTQYFGPGTRLTVL.

The rearrangement joins TRBV29-1 to TRBJ1-2; possibly TRBD1 for D (5 bases). This CDR3 has 12 amino acids. The V end was cut by 8 bases, the J end by 2 bases, with 12 bases between. Germline loops: CDR1 SQVTM, CDR2 ANQGSEA. The CDR3 protein is CSPPQGNYGYTF. The DNA for the CDR3 is TGCAGCCCCCCTCAGGGAAACTATGGCTACACCTTC.

A word on this clone: Other nucleotide sequences from this sample produce the same CDR3. V is TRBV5-1 and J is TRBJ2-1, with 9 bases identical to TRBD2. Trimming at V came to 5 bases and at J to 4 bases, leaving 4 bases not matched to a gene. The CDR3 loop spans 14 amino acids. Germline V gene sequence: CDR1 SGHRS, CDR2 YFSETQ. The CDR3 sequence: CASRTSGGYNEQFF. CDR3 sequence (DNA): TGCGCCAGCAGGACTAGCGGAGGATACAATGAGCAGTTCTTC.

In DNA form, the CDR3 reads TGTGCCAGCAGCACCAAAACGGGGGGCCTGTACCAAGAGACCCAGTACTTC. Its translation: CASSTKTGGLYQETQYF. J is TRBJ2-5 and V is TRBV28, with TRBD2 as a possible D gene (7 bases). V was shortened by 6 bases and J by 0 bases, with 20 bases between the two germline ends. CDR1 and CDR2 from the germline V gene are MDHEN and SYDVKM. The CDR3 has 17 amino acids.

The rearrangement uses TRBV27 and TRBJ1-1, with no clear D. The V end lost 4 bases, the J end lost 0 bases, and 6 bases lay between the germline ends. Germline-derived CDR1 and CDR2 are MNHEY and SMNVEV (reference sequence). The CDR3 length is 13 residues. This CDR3 reads CASSYGLNTEAFF. For the CDR3, the DNA is TGTGCCAGCAGTTATGGTTTGAACACTGAAGCTTTCTTT.

V is TRBV5-1 and J is TRBJ2-5; 7 bases are a match to TRBD2. With V trimmed by 4 bases and J by 4 bases, 13 bases remained unmatched. The CDR3 loop spans 16 amino acids. Germline V gives CDR1 SGHRS, CDR2 YFSETQ. The chain's CDR3 is CASSPTGLQHPETQYF. In DNA, the CDR3 is TGCGCCAGCAGCCCTACGGGACTACAACACCCAGAGACCCAGTACTTC.

The J gene is TRBJ2-7, the V gene TRBV6-1, with 8 bases lining up with TRBD1. This CDR3 has 14 amino acids. With V trimmed by 8 bases and J by 3 bases, 9 bases remained unmatched. Germline assignment: CDR1 MNHNS and CDR2 SASEGT. The CDR3 region has the DNA TGTGCCAGCCTAAAACGGGACAGGTTCTACGAGCAGTACTTC. Translated: CASLKRDRFYEQYF.

For the CDR3, the DNA is TGCGCCAGCAGCTTGGTAGCGGCATTGGACGAGCAGTACTTC. It translates to CASSLVAALDEQYF. The V call is TRBV5-1, the J call TRBJ2-7; D is possibly TRBD2 (6 bases). V was pared by 0 bases and J by 5 bases, with 12 bases between. Germline CDR1 reads SGHRS; CDR2 reads YFSETQ. The CDR3 runs 14 residues. Together with reference TRBV5-1 and TRBJ2-7, the CDR3 gives the full variable domain: KAGVTQTPRYLIKTRGQQVTLSCSPISGHRSVSWYQQTPGQGLQFLFEYFSETQRNKGNFPGRFSGRQFSNSRSEMNVSTLELGDSALYLCASSLVAALDEQYFGPGTRLTVT.

This rearrangement joins TRBV19 to TRBJ2-5; 7 bases are shared with TRBD1. The CDR3 loop spans 16 amino acids. The junction had 10 bases not matched to a gene; V was cut back by 4 bases and J by 2 bases. The germline V gene has CDR1 LNHDA and CDR2 SQIVND (reference sequence). The CDR3 bases are TGTGCCAGTAGTACCCCGACAGGGTCCTTACAAGAGACCCAGTACTTC. Translating gives CASSTPTGSLQETQYF.

The rearrangement joins TRBV6-7 to TRBJ2-3, with D perhaps matching TRBD2 (5 bases). TRBV6-7 is designated an ORF whose function remains uncertain. The CDR3 has 14 amino acids. Trimming stripped 9 bases from V and 2 bases from J, with 15 bases between. The CDR3, as DNA: TGTGCCAGAACGATCCCCGGGGTCACAGATACGCAGTATTTT. Translation: CARTIPGVTDTQYF.

This chain joins TRBV19 and TRBJ1-3, with no clear D. The CDR3 sequence is 15 residues long. Germline V CDR1 and CDR2: LNHDA, SQIVND (reference sequence). V lost 0 bases and J lost 0, with 6 bases in between. CDR3 nucleotide sequence: TGTGCCAGTAGTATAGAAAGGACCTCTGGAAACACCATATATTTT. Its protein is CASSIERTSGNTIYF.

The rearrangement uses TRBV4-1 and TRBJ2-3; D gene uncertain. Germline V gene sequence: CDR1 MGHRA, CDR2 YSYEKL. The CDR3 covers 13 residues. With 0 bases removed from V and 9 bases from J, the gap between germline ends came to 10 bases. The CDR3 DNA reads as TGCGCCAGCAGCCAAGACGCAGCGAACACGCAGTATTTT. This translates into CASSQDAANTQYF.

DNA for the CDR3: TGTGCCAGCAGAAGACTAGCGGGAGGAGGGCCAGATACGCAGTATTTT. It codes for CASRRLAGGGPDTQYF. The chain recombines TRBV9 with TRBJ2-3; 13 bases line up with TRBD2. The CDR3 length is 16 residues. V lost 5 bases, J lost 4 bases, and 7 bases stayed unmatched. Germline CDR1 SGDLS, CDR2 YYNGEE.

The chain carries TRBV2 and TRBJ2-3; perhaps D is TRBD1 or TRBD2 (5 bases each). The CDR3 is 13 residues long. The V gene lost 8 bases and the J gene lost 3 bases, with 12 bases spanning the gap. Germline CDR1 is SNHLY and CDR2 is FYNNEI. The CDR3 bases are TGTGCCAGCTTAAGGGGAGAGACAGATACGCAGTATTTT. It codes for CASLRGETDTQYF.

This clone was observed a few times. Other nucleotide sequences from this sample produce the same CDR3. J is TRBJ2-1 and V is TRBV10-3; TRBD2 agrees at 9 bases. This CDR3 comprises 17 residues. CDR1 and CDR2 from the germline V gene are ENHRY and SYGVKD. V trimming: 0 bases; J trimming: 5 bases; junction bases outside the gene matches: 8. The CDR3 reads CAISESAASGDNNEQFF. The DNA for the CDR3 is TGTGCCATCAGTGAGTCAGCGGCTAGCGGGGATAACAATGAGCAGTTCTTC.

The chain carries TRBV6-6 and TRBJ2-1; 9 bases are shared with TRBD2. Germline V gene lookup returns CDR1 MNHNY and CDR2 SVGAGI (reference sequence). The CDR3 runs 15 residues. J lost 9 bases, V lost 6 bases, and 12 bases had no gene match. The CDR3 DNA follows: TGTGCCAGCAGATCCCCTAGCGGGGTCGCTGGTGAGCAGTTCTTC. This translates into CASRSPSGVAGEQFF.

CDR3 coding DNA: TGCGCCAGCAGTGATAGAACTCCAGGAACGCAGTTCTTC. The encoded protein is CASSDRTPGTQFF. The chain uses TRBV10-1 and TRBJ2-1; D is unresolved. V dropped 3 bases and J dropped 12 bases, with 15 bases sitting between them. Germline-derived CDR1 and CDR2 are WNHNN and SYGVQD (reference sequence). The CDR3 is 13 residues long.

V and J are TRBV9 and TRBJ2-6; D gene unclear. The CDR3 is 17 amino acids. The V end was cut by 3 bases, the J end by 0 bases, with 13 bases between. Germline CDR1 is SGDLS and CDR2 is YYNGEE. The CDR3 coding sequence is TGTGCCAGCAGCGCCCCCCCTCAGGTCTCTGGGGCCAACGTCCTGACTTTC. The encoded protein is CASSAPPQVSGANVLTF.